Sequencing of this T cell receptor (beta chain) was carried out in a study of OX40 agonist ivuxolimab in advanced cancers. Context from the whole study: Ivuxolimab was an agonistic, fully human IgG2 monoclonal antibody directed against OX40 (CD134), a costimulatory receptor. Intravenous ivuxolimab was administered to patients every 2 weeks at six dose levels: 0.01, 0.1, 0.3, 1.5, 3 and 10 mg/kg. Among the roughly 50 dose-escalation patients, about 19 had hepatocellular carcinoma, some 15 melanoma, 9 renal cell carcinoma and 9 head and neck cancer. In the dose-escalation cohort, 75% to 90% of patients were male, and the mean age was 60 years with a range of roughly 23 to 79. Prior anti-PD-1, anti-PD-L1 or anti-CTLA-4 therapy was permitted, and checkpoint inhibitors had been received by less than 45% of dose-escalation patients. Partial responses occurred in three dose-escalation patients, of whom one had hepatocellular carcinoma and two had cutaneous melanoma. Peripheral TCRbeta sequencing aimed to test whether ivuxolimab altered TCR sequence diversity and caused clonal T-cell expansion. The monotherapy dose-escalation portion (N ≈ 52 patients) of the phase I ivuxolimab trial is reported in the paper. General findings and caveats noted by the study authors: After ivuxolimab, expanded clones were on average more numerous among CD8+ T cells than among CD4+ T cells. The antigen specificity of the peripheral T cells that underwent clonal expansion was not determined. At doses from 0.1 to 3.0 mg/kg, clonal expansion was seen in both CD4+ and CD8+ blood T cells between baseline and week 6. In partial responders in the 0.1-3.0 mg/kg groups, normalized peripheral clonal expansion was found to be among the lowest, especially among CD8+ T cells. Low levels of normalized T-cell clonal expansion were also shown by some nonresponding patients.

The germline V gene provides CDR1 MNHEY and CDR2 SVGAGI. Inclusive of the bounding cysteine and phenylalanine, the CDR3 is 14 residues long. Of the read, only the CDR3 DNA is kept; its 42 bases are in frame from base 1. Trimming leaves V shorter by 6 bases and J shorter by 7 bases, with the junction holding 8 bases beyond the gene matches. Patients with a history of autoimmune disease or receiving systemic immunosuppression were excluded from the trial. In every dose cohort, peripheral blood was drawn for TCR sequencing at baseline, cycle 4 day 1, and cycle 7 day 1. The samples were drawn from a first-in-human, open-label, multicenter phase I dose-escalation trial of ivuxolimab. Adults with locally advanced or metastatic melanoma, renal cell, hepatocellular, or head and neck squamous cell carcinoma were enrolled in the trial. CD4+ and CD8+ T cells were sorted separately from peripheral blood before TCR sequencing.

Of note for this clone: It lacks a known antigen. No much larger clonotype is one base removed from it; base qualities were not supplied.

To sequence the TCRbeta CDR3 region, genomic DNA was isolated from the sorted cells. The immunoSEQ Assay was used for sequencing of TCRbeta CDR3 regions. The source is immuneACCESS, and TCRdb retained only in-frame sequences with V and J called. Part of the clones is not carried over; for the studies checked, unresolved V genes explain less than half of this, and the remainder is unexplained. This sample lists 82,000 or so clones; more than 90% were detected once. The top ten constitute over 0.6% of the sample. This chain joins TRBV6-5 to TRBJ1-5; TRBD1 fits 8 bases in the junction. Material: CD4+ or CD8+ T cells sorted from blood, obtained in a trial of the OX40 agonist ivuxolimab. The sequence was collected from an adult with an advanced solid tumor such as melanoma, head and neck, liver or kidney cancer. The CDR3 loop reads CASSPRTGRQPQHF. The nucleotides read TGTGCCAGCAGCCCGAGGACAGGGCGCCAGCCCCAGCATTTT.